Listed here are 18 T cell receptor beta chains from one sample, sequenced in a study of healthy donors' naive CD4 and CD8 T cells. Starting from around 470 ng of total RNA, TCR libraries were made with linear amplification. TCRdb re-called the reads through MiXCR, storing one row per CDR3 protein. The sample has around 200,000 distinct CDR3 sequences, over 60% seen once; the top ten hold about 2.1%. The sample taken for sequencing was naive CD4+ and CD8+ T cells sorted from blood, pooled from several donors. The origin of the receptors is a pool of human donors in good health; the sample pools cells from several healthy donors.

This chain links TRBV6-5 with TRBJ2-1, with TRBD2 as a possible D gene (6 bases). The CDR3 is made up of 16 amino acids. The germline gives CDR1 MNHEY, CDR2 SVGAGI. V shed 2 bases and J shed 3 bases, with 14 bases lying between them. Here the CDR3 reads CASSYNLGGGYNEQFF. The DNA of the CDR3 is TGTGCCAGCAGTTACAACCTCGGGGGAGGCTACAATGAGCAGTTCTTC.

The sample holds one count of this clonotype. This chain joins TRBV30 and TRBJ1-1, with D unclear. Trimming removed 2 bases at V and 4 bases at J, with 8 bases between. The CDR3 sequence is 12 residues long. Germline CDR1 and CDR2: GTSNPN and SVGIG (reference sequence). The CDR3: CAWSHGSTEAFF. The CDR3 DNA sequence: TGTGCCTGGAGTCATGGGAGCACTGAAGCTTTCTTT.

The chain employs TRBV7-8 and TRBJ2-1; D not certain. The ends were cut back, 0 bases at V and 4 bases at J, with 7 bases in the middle. The germline gives CDR1 SGHVS, CDR2 FQNEAQ. The CDR3 extends over 14 amino acids. Here the CDR3 DNA reads TGTGCCAGCAGCTTAGCACTTAGTTACAATGAGCAGTTCTTC. Protein: CASSLALSYNEQFF.

The chain combines TRBV27 with TRBJ2-5; D tentatively reads TRBD1 or TRBD2 (6 bases each). Trimming pared 3 bases from V and 5 bases from J, leaving 16 bases between. The germline gives CDR1 MNHEY, CDR2 SMNVEV (reference sequence). The CDR3 is 15 amino acids. The CDR3 DNA reads TGTGCCAGCAGTTTCGAGATGGGGGGCAGGGAGACCCAGTACTTC. Amino acids: CASSFEMGGRETQYF.

This clonotype was detected only a few times. The chain links TRBV24-1 to TRBJ2-1; no definite D call. V lost 4 bases to trimming and J lost 0 bases, with 15 bases between them. This CDR3 is 17 amino acids long. The V gene's germline CDR1 is KGHDR and CDR2 SFDVKD. The CDR3 DNA sequence: TGTGCCACCAGTGACGCCGATCCCACAAACTCCTACAATGAGCAGTTCTTC. It codes for CATSDADPTNSYNEQFF.

V is TRBV27 and J is TRBJ2-7; 10 nucleotides align to TRBD1. V was clipped by 7 bases and J by 6 bases; unmatched bases: 6. This CDR3 contains 13 residues. Germline V gives CDR1 MNHEY, CDR2 SMNVEV (reference sequence). The CDR3 reads CASNDRGLSEQYF. CDR3 bases: TGTGCCAGCAATGACAGGGGGCTCTCCGAGCAGTACTTC.

The chain joins TRBV30 to TRBJ1-6; D not certain. The ends were cut back, 0 bases at V and 9 bases at J, with 12 bases in the middle. Germline CDR1 is GTSNPN and CDR2 is SVGIG (reference sequence). CDR3 length equals 14 residues. The CDR3 DNA sequence: TGTGCCTGGAGTGTTACCCGCGGGCGTTCACCCCTCCACTTT. As protein: CAWSVTRGRSPLHF.

Details on this clonotype: One junction end disagrees with the germline gene, perhaps due to a read error. The DNA of the CDR3 is TGCGCCAGCAGCCAAGGCCGCACTACTAGCGGAGCCACAGATACGCGGTATTTT. It specifies CASSQGRTTSGATDTRYF. The rearrangement joins TRBV5-1 to TRBJ2-3; TRBD2 aligns across 8 bases. The CDR3 has 18 residues. Germline V gives CDR1 SGHRS, CDR2 YFSETQ.

This clonotype was picked up a small number of times. Written as DNA, the CDR3 is TGTGCCAGCAGTTTTCGGGGGAGCCACGAGCAGTACTTC. As protein: CASSFRGSHEQYF. The chain uses TRBV27 and TRBJ2-7; a weak D match, TRBD2 (6 bases). V lost 3 bases and J lost 5, with 11 bases in between. CDR1 MNHEY and CDR2 SMNVEV come from the germline V gene (reference sequence). The CDR3 is made up of 13 amino acids.

This clonotype has only a few counts. V gene TRBV6-6 combines with J gene TRBJ2-7, with D possibly TRBD1 on 5 matching bases. V was shortened by 5 bases and J by 3 bases, with 8 bases between the two germline ends. CDR3 length: 12 residues. Germline CDR1 is MNHNY and CDR2 is SVGAGI (reference sequence). In DNA form, the CDR3 reads TGTGCCAGCAGTGAGGACAACTACGAGCAGTACGTC. Translating it yields CASSEDNYEQYV.

The V call is TRBV29-1, the J call TRBJ1-2; D gene ambiguous. CDR3 size: 11 residues. Trimming cost V 1 base and J 8 bases, with 8 bases left between them. Germline CDR1 is SQVTM and CDR2 is ANQGSEA. CDR3 coding DNA: TGCAGCGTTGAAGGTCACCGGGGCTACACCTTC. Its translation is CSVEGHRGYTF.

The chain recombines TRBV29-1 with TRBJ2-7; TRBD1 agrees at 10 bases. This CDR3 has 15 residues. The V gene's germline CDR1 is SQVTM and CDR2 ANQGSEA. V shed 5 bases, J shed 2 bases, and the junction held 9 bases outside the gene matches. CDR3 in amino acids: CSVPLGQGPTYEQYF. DNA of the CDR3: TGCAGCGTTCCTTTGGGACAGGGGCCTACCTACGAGCAGTACTTC.

This chain links TRBV29-1 with TRBJ1-5; weak D call: TRBD1 (6 bases). Trimming cost V 0 bases and J 6 bases, with 12 bases left between them. This CDR3 contains 14 residues. Germline V gene data show CDR1 as SQVTM and CDR2 as ANQGSEA. The CDR3 DNA sequence: TGCAGCGTTGAAGATACGGGGGCTGGTCAGCCCCAGCATTTT. Its translation: CSVEDTGAGQPQHF.

This clonotype came up once. The V gene is TRBV24-1, the J gene TRBJ2-1; TRBD2 aligns across 11 bases. The V segment lost 6 bases and the J segment 4 bases; nucleotides outside the gene matches: 7. The CDR3 consists of 16 residues. The germline V gene has CDR1 KGHDR and CDR2 SFDVKD. The CDR3 spells CATSSTSGMDYNEQFF. CDR3 sequence (DNA): TGTGCCACCAGTTCGACTAGCGGGATGGATTACAATGAGCAGTTCTTC.

The chain couples TRBV29-1 to TRBJ2-3, with 9 positions matching TRBD2. Germline V gene lookup returns CDR1 SQVTM and CDR2 ANQGSEA. V dropped 4 bases and J dropped 4; count of bases not matched to a gene: 9. The CDR3 consists of 15 residues. The CDR3 region has the DNA TGCAGCGTTGCTACCTCCGGGACTAGCCCAGATACGCAGTATTTT. This gives the protein CSVATSGTSPDTQYF.

The chain combines TRBV6-2 or TRBV6-3 with TRBJ2-7; the D gene is possibly TRBD2 (6 bases). CDR1 is MNHEY, CDR2 SVGEGT, per germline. The CDR3 extends over 14 amino acids. With 2 bases removed from V and 4 bases from J, the gap between germline ends came to 12 bases. CDR3 residues: CASSYGGTTYEQYF. In DNA, the CDR3 is TGTGCCAGCAGTTACGGCGGGACGACTTACGAGCAGTACTTC.

For the CDR3, the DNA is TGCAGCGCCCCCGGGACAGGGGGTAACACCGGGGAGCTGTTTTTT. It is translated as CSAPGTGGNTGELFF. This chain connects TRBV29-1 to TRBJ2-2; 11 bases are shared with TRBD1. Germline CDR1 SQVTM, CDR2 ANQGSEA. The CDR3 totals 15 residues. V was pared by 7 bases and J by 2 bases, with 6 bases of the junction left unmatched.

The chain is built from TRBV19 and TRBJ1-5, with D possibly TRBD1 on 6 matching bases. Trimming took off 5 bases at V and 1 base at J, with 15 bases between the two ends. Per germline, CDR1 LNHDA and CDR2 SQIVND (reference sequence). CDR3 length: 16 amino acids. The CDR3 here is CASSPVGTTSNQPQHF. The CDR3 DNA is TGTGCCAGTAGTCCTGTCGGGACAACAAGCAATCAGCCCCAGCATTTT.